This entry lists 6 T cell receptor beta chains sequenced from one sample in a study of human T cells and chemical hapten exposure. Time point denoted: pre-sensitization, week 0. Treatment: therapeutic diphenylcyclopropenone sensitization with weekly scalp DPC. TCRdb passed the RACE reads through MiXCR, listing each CDR3 protein once. The repertoire includes some 38,000 distinct CDR3 sequences, 6.5% to 8% of them detected once, and 1.3% sits in the top ten. Here the sequenced sample was whole blood, taken in connection with sensitization to the hapten diphenylcyclopropenone (DPC). These receptors all stem from a woman aged 50 to 60 with alopecia areata. Some clones in this sample may be carry-over from other donors' samples.

This clonotype was seen at least ten times. V and J are TRBV2 and TRBJ1-3; TRBD1 is a possible D gene (6 bases). The V end lost 8 bases, the J end lost 3 bases, and 11 bases lay between the germline ends. CDR1 SNHLY and CDR2 FYNNEI come from the germline V gene. The CDR3 extends over 13 amino acids. CDR3 sequence: CASGGQFGNTIYF. CDR3 in DNA: TGTGCCAGCGGCGGACAGTTTGGAAACACCATATATTTT.

This clonotype was observed at least ten times. The V and J genes are TRBV6-4 and TRBJ1-1; D unclear. The CDR3 length is 14 residues. From germline, CDR1 is MRHNA and CDR2 SNTAGT. V was shortened by 5 bases and J by 5 bases, with 15 bases between the two germline ends. The CDR3 DNA reads as TGTGCCAGCAGTCCTGGACCGCCAGCGACTGAAGCTTTCTTT. Protein: CASSPGPPATEAFF.

This clonotype was counted a few times. V is TRBV19 and J is TRBJ2-7; 10 positions match TRBD2. From germline, CDR1 is LNHDA and CDR2 SQIVND (reference sequence). CDR3 length: 15 residues. Unmatched junction bases numbered 10, after V lost 7 bases and J lost 4 bases. The CDR3 sequence: CASTPGTSEIYEQYF. CDR3 coding DNA: TGTGCCAGTACCCCCGGGACTAGCGAGATATACGAGCAGTACTTC.

This clonotype was recorded a few times. V usage is TRBV29-1 and J usage is TRBJ2-7; 9 bases align to TRBD1. The CDR3 runs 14 residues. The ends lost 4 bases at V and 5 bases at J; junction bases unmatched: 9. The V gene's germline CDR1 is SQVTM and CDR2 ANQGSEA. The CDR3 loop reads CSVARDRASHEQYF. CDR3 DNA: TGCAGCGTTGCTCGGGACAGGGCCAGTCACGAGCAGTACTTC.

Ten or more counts support this clonotype. A read error may produce the germline difference seen at one junction end. The chain links TRBV20-1 to TRBJ2-1, with D unresolved. The CDR3 is made up of 15 amino acids. CDR1 is DFQATT and CDR2 is SNEGSKA in the germline V gene (reference sequence). The DNA for the CDR3 is TGCAGTGCCAGAGGTCTAGGGCACTCCTACAATGAGCAGTTCTTC. It specifies CSARGLGHSYNEQFF.

This clonotype was seen repeatedly, ten times or more. The chain links TRBV28 to TRBJ2-7; D might be TRBD2 (5 bases). The length of the CDR3 is 15 residues. Germline V gene sequence: CDR1 MDHEN, CDR2 SYDVKM. The V end was cut by 3 bases, the J end by 0 bases, with 12 bases between. In DNA, the CDR3 is TGTGCCAGCAGTTTTTTAGAGGGCCTCTCCTACGAGCAGTACTTC. Protein sequence: CASSFLEGLSYEQYF.